The subject of this entry is one T cell receptor (beta chain). Its antigen remains unknown. This record comes from a study of cytomegalovirus exposure and HLA in healthy donors. Overall study findings and caveats: Presence/absence comparisons presumed near-even sequencing depth among donors. The study reported that TCR beta sequences accurately predicted HLA-A and HLA-B alleles in most subjects.

CDR1 is SEHNR and CDR2 is FQNEAQ in the germline V gene (reference sequence). There are 15 residues in the CDR3. V was trimmed by 0 bases and J by 7 bases, leaving 12 bases between them. PCR involved 60 Vbeta and 13 Jbeta primers. Assay: immunoSEQ multiplex PCR; the TCRdb copy retains only in-frame clones and omits some. Here the sample table reports some 200,000 clones. Sequenced input: PBMCs. The V and J genes are TRBV7-9 and TRBJ1-4; D ambiguous. This clonotype was sampled from a man younger than 45 in good health and CMV-seronegative. The CDR3 region has the DNA TGTGCCAGCAGCTTAGCTAGGAGGCACCCTGAAAAACTGTTTTTT. Amino acid sequence: CASSLARRHPEKLFF.